This T cell receptor beta chain was sequenced in a study of beta chain features in type 1 diabetes. The study reverse transcribed the entire isolated RNA, so it sequenced expressed TCRB transcripts. The data were produced by immunoSEQ multiplex PCR, yet TCRdb's version contains in-frame clones alone and is incomplete. The table has 900,000 or so clones, roughly a sixth seen once; the top ten hold 0.023%. V was clipped by 4 bases and J by 8 bases; unmatched bases: 7. Germline CDR1 reads SGHAT; CDR2 reads FQDESV (reference sequence). This CDR3 is 15 amino acids long. Overall study results and limits: All four CD4+ subsets from Type 1 diabetes patients carried moderately but significantly shorter TCRB CDR3s.

A remark on this clone: The target antigen is unknown.

The sequencing sample was made of naive CD4+ T cells from blood. The J gene is TRBJ2-1, the V gene TRBV11-1; TRBD1 agrees at 11 bases. This sequence originates from a woman aged 18-29 years in good health. The chain's CDR3 is CASSWSGDRGDEQFF. Here the CDR3 DNA reads TGTGCCAGCAGCTGGTCAGGGGACAGGGGGGATGAGCAGTTCTTC.